This TCR beta chain was sequenced for a study of shared clonotypes between healthy human individuals. Germline loops: CDR1 LGHNT, CDR2 FRNRAP. The CDR3 totals 14 residues. Unmatched junction bases numbered 2, after V lost 5 bases and J lost 2 bases. Sorted subsets were amplified in replicate PCRs using 200 ng DNA, approximately 30,000 T cell genomes. Sequencing was performed with immunoSEQ multiplex PCR; in TCRdb, only in-frame clones are kept and a portion is missing. Of 2.3 million or so clones listed, approximately 93% are singletons. Donors, healthy HIV-negative adults, lacked recent acute infections or vaccinations. The investigators split CD4+ cells into a CD45RA+ naive subset and a CD45RA-negative memory subset.

The chain has TRBV12-5 and TRBJ1-2; 10 positions agree with TRBD1. The receptor was derived from a man aged 18 to 35 in good health. Some clones in this sample may be carry-over from other donors' samples. The specimen was naive CD4+ T cells from PBMCs. Subset meaning: CD45RA+ positively selected. CDR3 nucleotides: TGTGCTAGTGGTCAGACAGGGGGCAACTATGGCTACACCTTC. This gives the protein CASGQTGGNYGYTF.